These 17 T cell receptor beta chains were all obtained from the same sample, sequenced in a study of T cell changes during pregnancy in multiple sclerosis. TCRdb's table, derived via immunoSEQ multiplex PCR, lists solely in-frame clones and lacks some. This repertoire shows about 40,000 clones, around nine tenths found once; its top ten account for approximately 0.81%. Here the sequenced sample was CD4+ T cells from peripheral blood mononuclear cells, taken before pregnancy. These receptors were taken from a female donor with multiple sclerosis, enrolled in a pregnancy study.

The V and J genes are TRBV29-1 and TRBJ2-7; D might be TRBD1 (6 bases). V lost 5 bases and J 4 bases, leaving 12 bases between the germline ends. The CDR3 totals 12 residues. Germline values: CDR1 SQVTM, CDR2 ANQGSEA. CDR3 DNA sequence: TGCAGCGTTCTACAGGGAAGGTACGAGCAGTACTTC. It encodes CSVLQGRYEQYF.

On this clone: At one boundary the junction diverges from the germline segment, which might be a read error. This chain joins TRBV9 and TRBJ2-1; possibly TRBD2 for D (6 bases). The germline gives CDR1 SGDLS, CDR2 YYNGEE. The CDR3 contains 13 residues. The CDR3 is CASSVDSEGGKIF. The CDR3 region has the DNA TGTGCCAGCAGCGTAGATTCGGAGGGAGGCAAAATCTTC.

The V gene is TRBV19, the J gene TRBJ1-1; TRBD1 matches 7 bases. The junction had 10 bases not matched to a gene; V was cut back by 7 bases and J by 2 bases. CDR3 length: 15 residues. The germline CDR1 and CDR2 sequences are LNHDA and SQIVND (reference sequence). CDR3 sequence reads: CASIPPTGKNTEAFF. DNA for the CDR3: TGTGCCAGTATCCCCCCGACAGGGAAAAACACTGAAGCTTTCTTT. The full variable domain, rest sourced from reference TRBV19 and TRBJ1-1, is DGGITQSPKYLFRKEGQNVTLSCEQNLNHDAMYWYRQDPGQGLRLIYYSQIVNDFQKGDIAEGYSVSREKKESFPLTVTSAQKNPTAFYLCASIPPTGKNTEAFFGQGTRLTVV.

This rearrangement joins TRBV2 to TRBJ2-7; no clear D. The CDR3 contains 13 residues. CDR1 and CDR2 (germline): SNHLY, FYNNEI. V shed 2 bases and J shed 5 bases, with 10 bases lying between them. CDR3 loop: CASSEPFRHEQYF. The CDR3 DNA is TGTGCCAGCAGTGAACCTTTTCGTCACGAGCAGTACTTC.

In regard to this clone: The junction departs from the called germline gene at one end, perhaps through a read error. This chain uses TRBV6-1 with TRBJ2-7; D is perhaps TRBD2 (5 bases). The CDR3 spans 13 residues. Per germline, CDR1 MNHNS and CDR2 SASEGT. The DNA of the CDR3 is TGTACCAGCAGCCAGACGGGAACTTACGAGCAGTACTTC. It yields the protein CTSSQTGTYEQYF.

This chain connects TRBV28 to TRBJ1-2, with D possibly matching TRBD1 (6 bases). Germline CDR1 and CDR2: MDHEN and SYDVKM. The CDR3 length is 13 residues. The germline V and J ends were trimmed by 7 bases and 4 bases, with 13 bases remaining between them. Here the CDR3 DNA reads TGTGCCAGCACTATACAGGGAGCCTATGGCTACACCTTC. Its translation is CASTIQGAYGYTF.

Only a few counts were recorded for this clone. In nucleotides, the CDR3 is TGTGCCACCAGCAGAGACGCGACAGGTCTTAACACTGAAGCTTTCTTT. Amino acids: CATSRDATGLNTEAFF. This chain joins TRBV15 and TRBJ1-1; maybe TRBD1 (6 bases). CDR3 size: 16 residues. V lost 0 bases and J lost 2, with 13 bases in between. Germline V gene data show CDR1 as LNHNV and CDR2 as YYDKDF (reference sequence).

The chain uses TRBV19 and TRBJ2-7; TRBD2 might be the D (6 bases). CDR1 LNHDA and CDR2 SQIVND come from the germline V gene (reference sequence). This CDR3 spans 14 amino acids. V lost 1 base to trimming and J lost 9 bases, with 16 bases between them. In DNA form, the CDR3 reads TGTGCCAGTAGTATAGGCGGGGACTTAGCGGTGCAGTACTTC. This sequence encodes CASSIGGDLAVQYF.

The J gene is TRBJ2-2, the V gene TRBV10-3; D possibly corresponds to TRBD2 (5 bases). The V gene lost 2 bases and the J gene lost 7 bases, with 14 bases spanning the gap. The CDR3 loop spans 15 amino acids. Germline V gene lookup returns CDR1 ENHRY and CDR2 SYGVKD. The CDR3 region has the DNA TGTGCCATCAGTGAGGCCGTGACTACGGGCGGGGAGCTGTTTTTT. Residues: CAISEAVTTGGELFF.

V is TRBV19 and J is TRBJ2-1, with no clear D. V was cut by 3 bases and J by 0 bases, with 12 bases left in between. There are 16 residues in the CDR3. Germline CDR1 reads LNHDA; CDR2 reads SQIVND (reference sequence). CDR3 residues: CASSIGQAYSYNEQFF. Here the CDR3 DNA reads TGTGCCAGTAGTATTGGCCAGGCGTACTCCTACAATGAGCAGTTCTTC.

The chain recombines TRBV28 with TRBJ2-5; TRBD2 matches 10 bases. V was clipped by 10 bases and J by 2 bases; unmatched bases: 10. Germline V gene sequence: CDR1 MDHEN, CDR2 SYDVKM. This CDR3 has 15 amino acids. The CDR3 region is CATETSGLGQETQYF. The DNA of the CDR3 is TGTGCCACCGAGACTAGCGGGTTGGGGCAAGAGACCCAGTACTTC.

This chain joins TRBV19 and TRBJ2-1; D remains unclear. With 6 bases removed from V and 3 bases from J, the gap between germline ends came to 9 bases. The CDR3 sequence is 13 residues long. Germline CDR1 and CDR2: LNHDA and SQIVND (reference sequence). The CDR3 DNA is TGTGCCAGTAGCTTTACCTACTACAATGAGCAGTTCTTC. It is translated as CASSFTYYNEQFF.

The V and J genes are TRBV4-1 and TRBJ2-5, with D perhaps TRBD2 (6 bases). The CDR3 loop spans 16 amino acids. Trimming took off 3 bases at V and 2 bases at J, with 16 bases between the two ends. Germline V gene lookup returns CDR1 MGHRA and CDR2 YSYEKL. CDR3 bases: TGCGCCAGCAGCCACCGGCCTCCCGGACTACAAGAGACCCAGTACTTC. Translated: CASSHRPPGLQETQYF.

This clone was seen a handful of times. This chain uses TRBV7-8 with TRBJ1-1; possibly TRBD1 for D (5 bases). CDR1 is SGHVS, CDR2 FQNEAQ, per germline. This CDR3 spans 17 amino acids. V lost 2 bases and J lost 10, with 26 bases in between. The chain's CDR3 is CASSLSLPGAGFQGAFF. Written as DNA, the CDR3 is TGTGCCAGCAGCTTATCACTCCCCGGAGCTGGGTTCCAGGGAGCTTTCTTT.

The CDR3 region is CASRLAGAYEQYF. DNA for the CDR3: TGTGCCAGTAGACTAGCGGGAGCCTACGAGCAGTACTTC. The V call is TRBV19, the J call TRBJ2-7; 11 bases are shared with TRBD2. Germline values: CDR1 LNHDA, CDR2 SQIVND (reference sequence). The CDR3 has 13 residues. The ends lost 6 bases at V and 2 bases at J; junction bases unmatched: 0. Full variable domain (rest looked up from reference TRBV19 and TRBJ2-7): DGGITQSPKYLFRKEGQNVTLSCEQNLNHDAMYWYRQDPGQGLRLIYYSQIVNDFQKGDIAEGYSVSREKKESFPLTVTSAQKNPTAFYLCASRLAGAYEQYFGPGTRLTVT.

This sequence joins TRBV19 and TRBJ1-1, with a possible D match to TRBD1 (5 bases). The V end was cut by 5 bases, the J end by 5 bases, with 9 bases between. Germline CDR1 LNHDA, CDR2 SQIVND (reference sequence). CDR3 length: 12 amino acids. The CDR3 protein is CASSGGRTEAFF. The CDR3 DNA follows: TGTGCCAGTAGTGGGGGGAGGACTGAAGCTTTCTTT.

The rearrangement joins TRBV10-3 to TRBJ2-7, with 8 bases fitting TRBD2. Germline values: CDR1 ENHRY, CDR2 SYGVKD. Trimming cost V 4 bases and J 3 bases; bases outside gene matches: 5. The CDR3 is made up of 14 amino acids. The CDR3 protein is CAISVNSGNYEQYF. CDR3 DNA sequence: TGTGCCATCAGTGTAAATAGCGGGAACTACGAGCAGTACTTC.